Ten or more counts support the clone carrying this TCR beta chain. Unique molecular identifiers were used in preparing the TCRbeta library. One entry per CDR3 protein, called by TCRdb with MiXCR from the PCR reads. The data contain a few hundred thousand distinct CDR3 sequences, about 9.6% of them singletons. The CDR3 is 12 amino acids. V was pared by 6 bases and J by 6 bases, with 12 bases between. The data originate from a study of T-cell reconstitution after alpha-beta-depleted transplantation in children. This specimen was PBMCs from the stem cell graft donor, taken from the stem cell graft. The TCR was taken from a human donor who donated a stem cell graft to a child with SCID. The chain uses TRBV12-3 or TRBV12-4 and TRBJ2-7; D perhaps matches TRBD1 (6 bases). CDR3 bases: TGTGCCAGCAGGTCTACAGGGTTCGAGCAGTACTTC. Translating it yields CASRSTGFEQYF.